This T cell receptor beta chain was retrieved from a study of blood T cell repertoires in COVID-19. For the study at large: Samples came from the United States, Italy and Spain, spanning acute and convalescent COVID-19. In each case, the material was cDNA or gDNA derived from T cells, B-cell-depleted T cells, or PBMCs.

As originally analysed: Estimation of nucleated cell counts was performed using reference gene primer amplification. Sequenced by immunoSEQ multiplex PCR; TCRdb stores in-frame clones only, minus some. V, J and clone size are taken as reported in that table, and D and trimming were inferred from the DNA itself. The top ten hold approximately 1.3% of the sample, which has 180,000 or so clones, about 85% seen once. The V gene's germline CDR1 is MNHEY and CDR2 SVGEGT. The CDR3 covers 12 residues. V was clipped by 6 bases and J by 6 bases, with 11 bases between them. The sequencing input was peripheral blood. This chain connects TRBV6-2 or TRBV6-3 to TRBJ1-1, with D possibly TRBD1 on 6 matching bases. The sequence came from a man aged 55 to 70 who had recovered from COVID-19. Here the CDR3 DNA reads TGTGCCAGCAGCCTCGGACAGCCTGAAGCTTTCTTT. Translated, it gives CASSLGQPEAFF.